Included here is one T cell receptor (beta chain) sequence, with context. The antigen remains undetermined. These data belong to a study of shared clonotypes between healthy human individuals. In the study overall: For every donor, three CD4 naive, three CD4 memory, two CD8 naive and one CD8 memory plates were used.

Findings and limits, study-wide: Naive subsets generally had larger estimated richness than memory subsets.

Sequencing was performed with immunoSEQ multiplex PCR; in TCRdb, only in-frame clones are kept and a portion is missing. The sample has 1.6 million or so clones; approximately 98.5% are singletons. V lost 5 bases and J 0 bases, leaving 14 bases between the germline ends. Germline CDR1 reads SGHAT; CDR2 reads FQNNGV. The CDR3 has 15 residues. Donors had no recently reported acute infections or vaccinations and were HIV-negative. Negatively enriched CD4+ T cells were divided by CD45RA into naive and memory. The clonotype was recovered from a man aged 25 to 40 in good health. The chain has TRBV11-2 and TRBJ2-7, with D possibly being TRBD1 or TRBD2 (5 bases each). Material for sequencing was naive CD4+ T cells sorted from blood. Subset described: CD45RA+ positively selected. CDR3 DNA sequence: TGTGCCAGCAGCCCCCATAAGGGGAGCTCCTACGAGCAGTACTTC. Protein product: CASSPHKGSSYEQYF. The full variable domain, in which reference TRBV11-2 and TRBJ2-7 provide the parts outside the CDR3, is EAGVAQSPRYKIIEKRQSVAFWCNPISGHATLYWYQQILGQGPKLLIQFQNNGVVDDSQLPKDRFSAERLKGVDSTLKIQPAKLEDSAVYLCASSPHKGSSYEQYFGPGTRLTVT.